Shown below are 10 T cell receptor beta chains from a single sample sequenced in a study of shared clonotypes between healthy human individuals. Assay used: immunoSEQ multiplex PCR; TCRdb lists only in-frame clones, some missing. The sample lists roughly 2,300,000 clones, around 90% occurring once. Material: naive CD4+ T cells from PBMCs. Noted subset: CD45RA+ positively selected. These receptors were taken from a man aged 18 to 30 in good health. Some clones in this sample may be carry-over from other donors' samples.

This clone was found a few times. The chain couples TRBV28 to TRBJ1-1; 7 bases align to TRBD1. The CDR3 is 12 residues long. The junction had 3 bases not matched to a gene; V was cut back by 1 base and J by 10 bases. Germline V lookup: CDR1 MDHEN, CDR2 SYDVKM. The CDR3 loop reads CASSLSQGPAFF. In DNA form, the CDR3 reads TGTGCCAGCAGTTTATCACAGGGGCCAGCTTTCTTT.

This clone has only one observation. The chain has TRBV5-1 and TRBJ2-1; no clear D. Germline-derived CDR1 and CDR2 are SGHRS and YFSETQ. Trimming removed 4 bases at V and 0 bases at J, with 11 bases between. The CDR3 totals 15 residues. The CDR3 sequence: CASSIILGSYNEQFF. The DNA of the CDR3 is TGCGCCAGCAGCATAATCTTGGGCTCCTACAATGAGCAGTTCTTC.

The chain is built from TRBV20-1 and TRBJ2-1; D is undetermined. The V and J ends lost 5 bases and 8 bases respectively, with 10 bases between them. Germline CDR1 reads DFQATT; CDR2 reads SNEGSKA (reference sequence). This CDR3 region has 11 residues. The CDR3 reads CSAQPIHEQFF. In DNA form, the CDR3 reads TGCAGTGCTCAGCCCATACATGAGCAGTTCTTC.

The chain employs TRBV7-6 and TRBJ2-5; D not certain. Germline-derived CDR1 and CDR2 are SGHVS and FNYEAQ. CDR3 length equals 15 residues. V was shortened by 0 bases and J by 5 bases, with 13 bases between the two germline ends. In DNA form, the CDR3 reads TGTGCCAGCAGCTTAGCGCGGTCGAGGATCGAGACCCAGTACTTC. It is translated as CASSLARSRIETQYF.

The V gene is TRBV19, the J gene TRBJ2-1; 8 bases line up with TRBD2. This CDR3 is 15 amino acids long. The germline V gene encodes CDR1 LNHDA and CDR2 SQIVND (reference sequence). The V gene end was trimmed by 2 bases and the J gene end by 6 bases; junction bases not matched to a gene: 6. CDR3 sequence reads: CASSIITSGGNEQFF. The CDR3 DNA is TGTGCCAGTAGTATAATCACTAGCGGAGGCAATGAGCAGTTCTTC. The whole variable domain, remainder taken from reference TRBV19 and TRBJ2-1, is DGGITQSPKYLFRKEGQNVTLSCEQNLNHDAMYWYRQDPGQGLRLIYYSQIVNDFQKGDIAEGYSVSREKKESFPLTVTSAQKNPTAFYLCASSIITSGGNEQFFGPGTRLTVL.

Turning to this clone: A read error may produce the germline difference seen at one junction end. This chain links TRBV5-1 with TRBJ1-1, with D uncertain. Germline loops: CDR1 SGHRS, CDR2 YFSETQ. CDR3 length: 14 amino acids. CDR3 residues: CASSLIPGNSEAFF. As DNA, the CDR3 is TGCGCCAGCAGCTTGATCCCGGGGAACTCTGAAGCTTTCTTT.

The gene calls are TRBV5-1 and TRBJ2-1; D might be TRBD2 (5 bases). The V gene lost 0 bases and the J gene lost 4 bases, with 8 bases spanning the gap. This CDR3 contains 14 residues. CDR1 is SGHRS, CDR2 YFSETQ, per germline. The CDR3 bases are TGCGCCAGCAGCTTGGATACTAGATACAATGAGCAGTTCTTC. Translated: CASSLDTRYNEQFF.

The chain is built from TRBV18 and TRBJ1-4; maybe TRBD1 (5 bases). V was trimmed by 3 bases and J by 4 bases, leaving 18 bases between them. The germline gives CDR1 KGHSH, CDR2 LQKENI. The CDR3 loop spans 17 amino acids. This CDR3 is CASSPPAGGDINEKLFF. CDR3 nucleotides: TGTGCCAGCTCACCCCCGGCCGGGGGGGATATTAATGAAAAACTGTTTTTT.

This clone was recorded once. The rearrangement links TRBV12-2 to TRBJ2-7; TRBD2, the table's D call, was not compared with the DNA. TRBV12-2 is assigned pseudogene status. The CDR3 is 15 amino acids. CDR3: CASRLAGGTSYEQYF. The CDR3 bases are TGTGCAAGTCGCCTTGCCGGGGGGACTAGCTACGAGCAGTACTTC.

The chain employs TRBV2 and TRBJ1-1; a weak D match, TRBD1 (5 bases). CDR3 length equals 13 residues. Looked up from germline, CDR1 is SNHLY and CDR2 is FYNNEI. V gave up 6 bases and J gave up 4 bases, with 12 bases separating them. The CDR3 nucleotides read TGTGCCAGCAGGGGGGTGATTACCACTGAAGCTTTCTTT. Its protein product is CASRGVITTEAFF.